The T cell receptor (beta chain) described here comes from a study of cytomegalovirus exposure and HLA in healthy donors. Study at large: The 95 to 150 validation repertoires used the same platform as the roughly 670 first-cohort repertoires, a later analysis reported.

Whole-study findings and limits: Specific recognition of CMV antigens was confirmed in vitro for three chains (all CMV-associated). Investigators reported more than 150 TCR beta chains as tied to cytomegalovirus.

Assay: immunoSEQ multiplex PCR; the TCRdb copy retains only in-frame clones and omits some. Of about 110,000 clones listed, about nine tenths are singletons. The germline V gene encodes CDR1 SGHRS and CDR2 YFSETQ. Trimming shortened V by 1 base and J by 8 bases, and 15 bases separated the two germline ends. This CDR3 has 15 amino acids. As concerns this clone: Its antigen remains unidentified.

This TCR derives from a young woman in good health and CMV-seronegative. This rearrangement joins TRBV5-1 to TRBJ1-4, with D hard to call. Material: PBMCs. Here the CDR3 reads CASSLSVGDLEKLFF. The CDR3 DNA is TGCGCCAGCAGCTTGAGTGTCGGGGATTTGGAAAAACTGTTTTTT. Full variable domain (missing parts from reference TRBV5-1 and TRBJ1-4): KAGVTQTPRYLIKTRGQQVTLSCSPISGHRSVSWYQQTPGQGLQFLFEYFSETQRNKGNFPGRFSGRQFSNSRSEMNVSTLELGDSALYLCASSLSVGDLEKLFFGSGTQLSVL.